The 5 T cell receptor beta chains in this list originate from one sample, sequenced in a study of technical replicates of blood from a few donors. Repertoires were generated with immunoSEQ multiplex PCR, while TCRdb's copy carries only in-frame clones and drops some. Among 74,000 or so clones listed, roughly 93% were seen once. Input material: T cells isolated from PBMCs. The receptor set was obtained from a human donor in good health.

The chain recombines TRBV5-6 with TRBJ1-3; no definite D call. V was shortened by 4 bases and J by 0 bases, with 8 bases between the two germline ends. In germline, CDR1 is SGHDT, CDR2 YYEEEE. This CDR3 is built from 14 residues. CDR3 nucleotides: TGTGCCAGCAGCACGACATACTCTGGAAACACCATATATTTT. This encodes CASSTTYSGNTIYF.

The rearrangement uses TRBV5-8 and TRBJ1-2; the match to TRBD1 covers 8 bases. V shed 1 base, J shed 4 bases, and the junction held 3 bases outside the gene matches. This CDR3 contains 14 residues. The germline V gene encodes CDR1 SGHTS and CDR2 YDEGEE. The CDR3 region is CASSLTGGFYGYTF. In DNA, the CDR3 is TGTGCCAGCAGCTTGACAGGGGGTTTCTATGGCTACACCTTC. The full variable domain, in which reference TRBV5-8 and TRBJ1-2 provide the parts outside the CDR3, is EAGVTQSPTHLIKTRGQQATLRCSPISGHTSVYWYQQALGLGLQFLLWYDEGEERNRGNFPPRFSGRQFPNYSSELNVNALELEDSALYLCASSLTGGFYGYTFGSGTRLTVV.

V and J are TRBV11-2 and TRBJ1-1; 11 bases agree with TRBD1. CDR1 and CDR2 from the germline V gene are SGHAT and FQNNGV. The CDR3 is 17 residues long. The V gene end was trimmed by 2 bases and the J gene end by 4 bases; junction bases not matched to a gene: 9. The CDR3 coding sequence is TGTGCCAGCAGCTTAACAGGACAGGGGGCGGTTTCCACTGAAGCTTTCTTT. Translating gives CASSLTGQGAVSTEAFF.

CDR3 region: CASSSLTSGNTGELFF. The CDR3 DNA sequence: TGCGCCAGCAGCTCTCTGACTAGCGGAAACACCGGGGAGCTGTTTTTT. The chain recombines TRBV5-1 with TRBJ2-2, with 9 bases that match TRBD2. The CDR3 consists of 16 residues. Germline CDR1 reads SGHRS; CDR2 reads YFSETQ. The V segment lost 3 bases and the J segment 2 bases; nucleotides outside the gene matches: 5.

The chain joins TRBV9 to TRBJ2-5, with 7 bases aligning to TRBD2. V gave up 2 bases and J gave up 5 bases; unmatched junction bases: 6. The CDR3 sequence is 14 residues long. Germline CDR1 is SGDLS and CDR2 is YYNGEE. The CDR3 sequence is CASSVGTTYETQYF. The CDR3 bases are TGTGCCAGCAGCGTGGGGACTACGTATGAGACCCAGTACTTC.